A single sample gave rise to the 25 T cell receptor beta chains below, sequenced in a study of cytomegalovirus exposure and HLA in healthy donors. This table comes from immunoSEQ multiplex PCR, and its TCRdb copy is limited to in-frame clones, with some not included. The sample comprises hundreds of thousands of clones, 86% of which are singletons, and approximately 0.8% rests with the top ten. Sequenced material: PBMCs. These receptors were taken from a woman between 18 and 30 years old in good health and CMV-seronegative.

This chain joins TRBV11-2 and TRBJ1-5; TRBD1 agrees at 8 bases. Trimming cost V 3 bases and J 5 bases; bases outside gene matches: 6. Germline loops: CDR1 SGHAT, CDR2 FQNNGV. This CDR3 has 15 residues. The CDR3 bases are TGTGCCAGCAGCTTTGGGACAGGCTACGATCAGCCCCAGCATTTT. It specifies CASSFGTGYDQPQHF.

This clone was counted once. This chain joins TRBV30 and TRBJ1-3; perhaps TRBD1 as D (5 bases). CDR1 is GTSNPN, CDR2 SVGIG, per germline (reference sequence). There are 15 residues in the CDR3. V was pared by 0 bases and J by 4 bases, with 13 bases between. The CDR3 nucleotides are TGTGCCTGGAGTGTACTCAGGGCGGGAGGAAACACCATATATTTT. It encodes CAWSVLRAGGNTIYF.

The chain has TRBV5-1 and TRBJ2-3; D is ambiguous. V lost 4 bases to trimming and J lost 2 bases, with 5 bases between them. This CDR3 is built from 12 residues. Germline CDR1 is SGHRS and CDR2 is YFSETQ. CDR3 protein: CASSVDTDTQYF. For the CDR3, the DNA is TGCGCCAGCAGCGTAGACACAGATACGCAGTATTTT.

The rearrangement links TRBV7-6 to TRBJ1-4; 10 nucleotides agree with TRBD1. Germline CDR1 and CDR2: SGHVS and FNYEAQ. CDR3 length: 15 amino acids. Trimming removed 5 bases from V and 5 bases from J; junction bases left unmatched: 5. CDR3 coding DNA: TGTGCCAGCAGCACCGGGACAGGGGCGAATGAAAAACTGTTTTTT. Translating gives CASSTGTGANEKLFF.

Of note for this clone: Within the sample, other DNA sequences also encode this same CDR3. The chain recombines TRBV28 with TRBJ2-7; 8 nucleotides match TRBD1. The length of the CDR3 is 13 residues. Germline V gene sequence: CDR1 MDHEN, CDR2 SYDVKM. V shed 5 bases and J 3 bases; nucleotides not matched to a gene: 3. In DNA, the CDR3 is TGTGCCAGCAGTCCCGGACAGGGCTACGAGCAGTACTTC. Its protein product is CASSPGQGYEQYF. Using reference TRBV28 and TRBJ2-7 for the parts outside the CDR3, the full variable domain is DVKVTQSSRYLVKRTGEKVFLECVQDMDHENMFWYRQDPGLGLRLIYFSYDVKMKEKGDIPEGYSVSREKKERFSLILESASTNQTSMYLCASSPGQGYEQYFGPGTRLTVT.

V and J are TRBV28 and TRBJ1-3, with 8 bases identical to TRBD1. V shed 7 bases, J shed 11 bases, and the junction held 7 bases outside the gene matches. Germline V gene data show CDR1 as MDHEN and CDR2 as SYDVKM. The CDR3 is 12 amino acids. CDR3 coding DNA: TGTGCCAGCACCAGGGACAGGATCGCCATATATTTT. This codes for CASTRDRIAIYF.

J is TRBJ1-5 and V is TRBV5-5; 9 nucleotides line up with TRBD1. Germline values: CDR1 SGHKS, CDR2 YYEKEE (reference sequence). V dropped 4 bases and J dropped 2; count of bases not matched to a gene: 7. The CDR3 is made up of 16 amino acids. Written as DNA, the CDR3 is TGTGCCAGCAGCCCTTTACAGGGGGCGGGCAATCAGCCCCAGCATTTT. It specifies CASSPLQGAGNQPQHF.

The chain joins TRBV27 to TRBJ2-1; D not resolved. V shed 6 bases and J shed 7 bases, with 19 bases lying between them. The CDR3 totals 15 residues. CDR1 and CDR2 (germline): MNHEY, SMNVEV (reference sequence). The CDR3 reads CASSQDEPTWNEQFF. In nucleotides, the CDR3 is TGTGCCAGCAGCCAAGATGAGCCTACGTGGAATGAGCAGTTCTTC.

The genes are TRBV2 and TRBJ1-4; perhaps TRBD1 as D (6 bases). The V gene's germline CDR1 is SNHLY and CDR2 FYNNEI. V was clipped by 3 bases and J by 7 bases, with 15 bases between them. The CDR3 runs to 15 residues. The CDR3 loop reads CASSDRGAGVEKLFF. As DNA, the CDR3 is TGTGCCAGCAGTGACAGGGGCGCGGGTGTTGAAAAACTGTTTTTT.

This chain joins TRBV27 and TRBJ1-4, with D possibly being TRBD1 (5 bases). The CDR3 extends over 13 amino acids. V was pared by 6 bases and J by 9 bases, with 14 bases between. CDR1 is MNHEY and CDR2 is SMNVEV in the germline V gene (reference sequence). The CDR3 nucleotides read TGTGCCAGCAGATCTAACAGGATGAAAAAACTGTTTTTT. It encodes CASRSNRMKKLFF.

V usage is TRBV7-8 and J usage is TRBJ2-1; a weak D match, TRBD2 (5 bases). Germline CDR1 is SGHVS and CDR2 is FQNEAQ. The germline V and J ends were trimmed by 5 bases and 8 bases, with 10 bases remaining between them. The CDR3 is made up of 12 amino acids. CDR3 region: CASSPAVHEQFF. The DNA of the CDR3 is TGTGCCAGCAGCCCAGCGGTCCATGAGCAGTTCTTC.

The chain combines TRBV28 with TRBJ2-7, with 8 bases aligning to TRBD1. Looked up from germline, CDR1 is MDHEN and CDR2 is SYDVKM. V lost 5 bases and J lost 0; bases outside the gene matches: 3. The CDR3 spans 14 residues. The CDR3 DNA reads as TGTGCCAGCAGTACAGGGGGTCACTCCTACGAGCAGTACTTC. This encodes CASSTGGHSYEQYF.

The chain links TRBV6-5 to TRBJ1-1; D possibly corresponds to TRBD1 (6 bases). The CDR3 totals 13 residues. Looked up from germline, CDR1 is MNHEY and CDR2 is SVGAGI. Trimming left V 6 bases short and J 3 bases short, with 11 bases between. The CDR3 protein is CASSYYRDTEAFF. The CDR3, as DNA: TGTGCCAGCAGCTATTACAGGGACACTGAAGCTTTCTTT.

The chain employs TRBV10-2 and TRBJ2-1; possibly TRBD2 for D (6 bases). The V gene lost 6 bases and the J gene lost 4 bases, with 13 bases spanning the gap. The CDR3 consists of 14 residues. Germline V gene data show CDR1 as WSHSY and CDR2 as SAAADI. Written as DNA, the CDR3 is TGCGCCAGCAGCACCGGGACTCAATACAATGAGCAGTTCTTC. It translates to CASSTGTQYNEQFF.

This chain links TRBV5-1 with TRBJ2-2; D is undetermined. Trimming cost V 0 bases and J 0 bases, with 6 bases left between them. Germline-derived CDR1 and CDR2 are SGHRS and YFSETQ. CDR3 length: 15 amino acids. Here the CDR3 DNA reads TGCGCCAGCAGCTTGGTGGCAGCGAACACCGGGGAGCTGTTTTTT. It yields the protein CASSLVAANTGELFF.

The J gene is TRBJ2-2, the V gene TRBV19; D may be TRBD1 (6 bases). V shed 5 bases and J shed 9 bases, with 22 bases lying between them. CDR3 length: 16 amino acids. Germline V lookup: CDR1 LNHDA, CDR2 SQIVND (reference sequence). The CDR3 coding sequence is TGTGCCAGTAGTTTAACAGGGTCCCCATCGTCCCGGGAGCTGTTTTTT. This translates into CASSLTGSPSSRELFF. Full variable domain (remainder filled in from reference TRBV19 and TRBJ2-2): DGGITQSPKYLFRKEGQNVTLSCEQNLNHDAMYWYRQDPGQGLRLIYYSQIVNDFQKGDIAEGYSVSREKKESFPLTVTSAQKNPTAFYLCASSLTGSPSSRELFFGEGSRLTVL.

There are a few counts of this clone. The chain carries TRBV18 and TRBJ2-7; TRBD1 matches 9 bases. V gave up 3 bases and J gave up 2 bases; unmatched junction bases: 2. The CDR3 contains 14 residues. CDR1 is KGHSH, CDR2 LQKENI, per germline. The CDR3 is CASSPGTGPYEQYF. CDR3 in DNA: TGTGCCAGCTCACCCGGGACAGGGCCCTACGAGCAGTACTTC.

The CDR3 loop is CASSWTSGKETQYF. Written as DNA, the CDR3 is TGTGCCAGCAGCTGGACTAGCGGGAAAGAGACCCAGTACTTC. The chain recombines TRBV27 with TRBJ2-5, with 12 bases matching TRBD2. The CDR3 length is 14 residues. From germline, CDR1 is MNHEY and CDR2 SMNVEV (reference sequence). The V segment lost 6 bases and the J segment 3 bases; nucleotides outside the gene matches: 2.

The chain links TRBV5-1 to TRBJ2-6; no clear D gene. Looked up from germline, CDR1 is SGHRS and CDR2 is YFSETQ. The CDR3 covers 15 residues. The ends were cut back, 4 bases at V and 0 bases at J, with 8 bases in the middle. The CDR3 bases are TGCGCCAGCAGCCCGACTTTCTCTGGGGCCAACGTCCTGACTTTC. Translating it yields CASSPTFSGANVLTF. Filled out from reference TRBV5-1 and TRBJ2-6, the complete variable domain reads KAGVTQTPRYLIKTRGQQVTLSCSPISGHRSVSWYQQTPGQGLQFLFEYFSETQRNKGNFPGRFSGRQFSNSRSEMNVSTLELGDSALYLCASSPTFSGANVLTFGAGSRLTVL.

In its sample, this clone was seen once. The V call is TRBV7-9, the J call TRBJ1-2, with a weak D call TRBD1 (6 bases). The germline V gene encodes CDR1 SEHNR and CDR2 FQNEAQ (reference sequence). The CDR3 sequence is 12 residues long. Trimming removed 2 bases from V and 8 bases from J, with 9 bases in between. The CDR3 DNA follows: TGTGCCAGCAGCTTACCCCAGGGGGGCTACACCTTC. Its translation is CASSLPQGGYTF.

This rearrangement joins TRBV14 to TRBJ2-2, with D possibly matching TRBD1 (5 bases). Trimming left V 3 bases short and J 5 bases short, with 7 bases between. The CDR3 consists of 13 residues. Germline CDR1 reads SGHDN; CDR2 reads FVKESK. The CDR3 nucleotides are TGTGCCAGCAGCCACAGGGCAACCGGGGAGCTGTTTTTT. Its protein is CASSHRATGELFF.

This clone was seen only once. The V and J genes are TRBV5-5 and TRBJ2-1; D unclear. V was shortened by 1 base and J by 3 bases, with 14 bases between the two germline ends. This CDR3 has 16 residues. Germline V gives CDR1 SGHKS, CDR2 YYEKEE (reference sequence). CDR3 nucleotides: TGTGCCAGCAGCTTGAGAGATGGGCGATTCTACAATGAGCAGTTCTTC. It specifies CASSLRDGRFYNEQFF.

The V and J genes are TRBV10-3 and TRBJ1-5; 9 bases are a match to TRBD1. V dropped 0 bases and J dropped 5; count of bases not matched to a gene: 8. Germline CDR1 reads ENHRY; CDR2 reads SYGVKD. The CDR3 contains 17 residues. The CDR3 nucleotides are TGTGCCATCAGTGAGTCGTTCCGGGACAGGGCAGATCAGCCCCAGCATTTT. Amino acids: CAISESFRDRADQPQHF.

The CDR3 sequence is CASSLGGAGYTF. CDR3 in DNA: TGTGCCAGTTCCCTGGGTGGAGCTGGCTACACCTTC. The chain recombines TRBV14 with TRBJ1-2; D is uncertain. V lost 9 bases, J lost 7 bases, and 15 bases lay in between. CDR1 and CDR2 (germline): SGHDN, FVKESK. CDR3 size: 12 residues.

The rearrangement joins TRBV18 to TRBJ1-5; a weak D match, TRBD1 (6 bases). Germline V gene lookup returns CDR1 KGHSH and CDR2 LQKENI. The CDR3 is 14 amino acids. V lost 3 bases and J lost 2, with 8 bases in between. For the CDR3, the DNA is TGTGCCAGCTCACCTCCAGGGGGCAATCAGCCCCAGCATTTT. Translated: CASSPPGGNQPQHF.